This T cell receptor beta chain was found in a study of identical twins. A universal primer binding site was introduced by template switching. The final cDNA contained unique molecular identifiers. A single record per CDR3 protein comes from TCRdb applying MiXCR to the 5' RACE reads. Among approximately 690,000 distinct CDR3 sequences listed, approximately 6% were seen once. Points from the study as a whole: Zero-insertion findings could be partly confounded by invariant cells (MAIT and iNKT cells). Insertions ran lower in abundant cord blood beta clonotypes, though not in memory repertoires. Twins shared out-of-frame alpha sequences with excess low generation probability.

In the case of this clonotype: Its target is unknown.

This CDR3 contains 15 residues. After removal of 3 bases from V and 7 bases from J, the junction contained 11 bases not matched to a gene. Germline CDR1 DFQATT, CDR2 SNEGSKA (reference sequence). Sequencing was performed on naive T cells sorted from blood. The rearrangement links TRBV20-1 to TRBJ2-1; 8 positions agree with TRBD2. The sequence was obtained from a man aged 18-30 years in good health. Written as DNA, the CDR3 is TGCAGTGCTAGGAAGCCGGGACTAGACTTTAATGAGCAGTTCTTC. Protein: CSARKPGLDFNEQFF.